Shown below are 9 T cell receptor beta chains from a single sample sequenced in a study of regulatory T cells in long-lasting Graves disease. Arm-PCR with iRepertoire HTBI primers amplified the CDR3 regions for these TCR beta libraries. TCRdb passed the multiplex PCR reads through MiXCR, listing each CDR3 protein once. The sample gives roughly 400,000 distinct CDR3 sequences, 21% of which show up once; 14% is in the top ten. Time point meaning: persistent/refractory GD, antithyroid drugs over 5 years with positive TRAb. RNA from PBMCs was the source of the TCR library. Sequenced here: peripheral blood mononuclear cells (PBMCs), sampled when the disease was refractory, from a patient treated with antithyroid drugs. These receptors were obtained from a female donor with Graves disease.

Of note for this clonotype: This probably arose from a read error, given a far larger clone one base away. The chain recombines TRBV28 with TRBJ2-5; 9 bases map to TRBD2. The germline V gene has CDR1 MDHEN and CDR2 SYDVKM. The length of the CDR3 is 15 residues. The CDR3, as DNA: TGTGCCAGCACCCCCTGGGCGGGAGGGCAAGGGACCCAGTACTTC. This gives the protein CASTPWAGGQGTQYF.

V usage is TRBV5-6 and J usage is TRBJ1-4, with D possibly matching TRBD1 (5 bases). Germline CDR1 SGHDT, CDR2 YYEEEE. The CDR3 contains 14 residues. The V gene lost 3 bases and the J gene lost 7 bases, with 13 bases spanning the gap. The CDR3 nucleotides are TGTGCCAGCAGCTCGGGACCCCACGGTGAAAAACTGTTTTTT. It encodes CASSSGPHGEKLFF.

The count of this clonotype is one. The genes are TRBV28 and TRBJ2-5; 13 bases map to TRBD2. The better agreement between TRBJ2-1 and the DNA end casts doubt on the J call. Germline V gene data show CDR1 as MDHEN and CDR2 as SYDVKM. The CDR3 runs 18 residues. CDR3: CASGMTSGRPKEYNEQFF. The CDR3 DNA reads as TGTGCCAGCGGGATGACTAGCGGGAGGCCGAAAGAATACAATGAGCAGTTCTTC.

In this sample, this clonotype turned up many times. The CDR3 DNA is TGTGCCAGCAGCTTAGTGACGAACACTGAAGCTTTCTTT. Translated, it gives CASSLVTNTEAFF. V and J are TRBV7-3 and TRBJ1-1, with D uncertain. The V and J ends lost 2 bases and 1 base respectively, with 5 bases between them. Germline-derived CDR1 and CDR2 are SGHTA and FQGTGA. CDR3 length: 13 residues.

The gene calls are TRBV19 and TRBJ1-1; TRBD1 is a possible D gene (5 bases). From germline, CDR1 is LNHDA and CDR2 SQIVND (reference sequence). Trimming removed 6 bases from V and 2 bases from J, with 19 bases in between. The CDR3 extends over 16 amino acids. The CDR3 spells CASSPSLREGNTEAFF. The CDR3 DNA is TGTGCCAGTAGCCCATCGCTCAGGGAAGGTAACACTGAAGCTTTCTTT. The full variable domain, completed using reference TRBV19 and TRBJ1-1, is DGGITQSPKYLFRKEGQNVTLSCEQNLNHDAMYWYRQDPGQGLRLIYYSQIVNDFQKGDIAEGYSVSREKKESFPLTVTSAQKNPTAFYLCASSPSLREGNTEAFFGQGTRLTVV.

This clonotype was observed at least ten times. The DNA of the CDR3 is TGTGCCAGCAGTGAAGAGGTCCAGGGGACCGGGGAGCTGTTTTTT. Amino acid sequence: CASSEEVQGTGELFF. V gene TRBV6-1 combines with J gene TRBJ2-2; D might be TRBD1 (6 bases). The CDR3 covers 15 residues. Germline V gene data show CDR1 as MNHNS and CDR2 as SASEGT. V lost 1 base to trimming and J lost 5 bases, with 11 bases between them.

Points on this clonotype: This sequence may be a read error, since a much larger clone differs from it by one base. The chain links TRBV7-3 to TRBJ2-3, with a possible D match to TRBD1 (5 bases). This CDR3 spans 14 amino acids. The V gene's germline CDR1 is SGHTA and CDR2 FQGTGA. CDR3 region: CASSPQVRADAQYF. The CDR3 region has the DNA TGTGCCAGCAGCCCACAGGTCAGGGCAGATGCGCAGTATTTT.

The rearrangement uses TRBV6-2 or TRBV6-3 and TRBJ2-7, with 8 bases lining up with TRBD1. With 6 bases clipped from V and 4 bases from J, the junction kept 11 bases outside the gene matches. Germline-derived CDR1 and CDR2 are MNHEY and SVGEGT. CDR3 length: 15 amino acids. CDR3 amino acids: CASRPAGQGGYEQYF. CDR3 in DNA: TGTGCCAGCAGGCCCGCCGGACAGGGCGGTTACGAGCAGTACTTC.

The chain employs TRBV20-1 and TRBJ1-4; 7 bases align to TRBD1. The CDR3 has 15 amino acids. With 1 base clipped from V and 5 bases from J, the junction kept 7 bases outside the gene matches. The germline V gene has CDR1 DFQATT and CDR2 SNEGSKA (reference sequence). The CDR3: CSARAGTARNEKLFF. Written as DNA, the CDR3 is TGCAGTGCTAGAGCGGGGACAGCGAGGAATGAAAAACTGTTTTTT.